This passage covers 25 T cell receptor beta chains from one sample sequenced in a study of T cell responses to AZD1222 COVID-19 vaccine. Assay used: immunoSEQ multiplex PCR; TCRdb lists only in-frame clones, some missing. The table lists roughly 150,000 clones, about 89% of them singletons, with about a tenth in the top ten. The sample consisted of peripheral blood, taken 28 days after the second AZD1222 dose. Receptors were obtained from an adult who received the AZD1222 COVID-19 vaccine.

With respect to this clone: Within the sample, other DNA sequences also encode this same CDR3. This chain links TRBV9 with TRBJ2-5; unclear D gene. V was cut by 0 bases and J by 4 bases, with 7 bases left in between. The CDR3 consists of 13 residues. Germline lookup yields CDR1 SGDLS and CDR2 YYNGEE. The CDR3 here is CASSVESRETQYF. The CDR3 DNA is TGTGCCAGCAGCGTAGAAAGCCGAGAGACCCAGTACTTC.

The rearrangement uses TRBV3-1 (or the pseudogene TRBV3-2) and TRBJ2-5; D is undetermined. The V and J ends lost 2 bases and 4 bases respectively, with 5 bases between them. Per the germline V gene, CDR1 is LGHDT and CDR2 is YNNKEL (reference sequence). The CDR3 has 12 residues. In DNA, the CDR3 is TGTGCCAGCAGCCAAATAGGAGAGACCCAGTACTTC. This codes for CASSQIGETQYF.

The chain carries TRBV25-1 and TRBJ1-2; weak D call: TRBD1 (5 bases). The V gene lost 2 bases and the J gene lost 6 bases, with 13 bases spanning the gap. CDR1 is MGHDK and CDR2 is SYGVNS in the germline V gene. This CDR3 comprises 14 residues. The CDR3 nucleotides are TGTGCCAGCAGTGAACTCGAAAGGGGAGATGGCTACACCTTC. This sequence encodes CASSELERGDGYTF.

The rearrangement links TRBV5-4 to TRBJ2-3; TRBD2 matches at 10 bases. The CDR3 sequence is 17 residues long. J lost 4 bases, V lost 0 bases, and 8 bases had no gene match. CDR1 and CDR2 from the germline V gene are SGHNT and YYREEE (reference sequence). In DNA form, the CDR3 reads TGTGCCAGCAGCTTGGTGGGTAGCGGGAGGTTTCCAGATACGCAGTATTTT. This gives the protein CASSLVGSGRFPDTQYF.

The rearrangement joins TRBV28 to TRBJ1-5, with 11 bases aligning to TRBD1. Germline-derived CDR1 and CDR2 are MDHEN and SYDVKM. This CDR3 has 15 amino acids. V lost 6 bases, J lost 6 bases, and 7 bases stayed unmatched. CDR3 sequence reads: CASSLGTGGFQPQHF. The CDR3 nucleotides read TGTGCCAGCAGCCTCGGGACAGGGGGATTTCAGCCCCAGCATTTT.

The chain employs TRBV10-3 and TRBJ2-2; D uncertain. The CDR3 has 14 amino acids. The V end was cut by 3 bases, the J end by 3 bases, with 8 bases between. CDR1 and CDR2 (germline): ENHRY, SYGVKD. CDR3 loop: CAISERADTGELFF. For the CDR3, the DNA is TGTGCCATCAGTGAACGGGCGGACACCGGGGAGCTGTTTTTT.

The chain joins TRBV28 to TRBJ1-6; D unresolved. V gave up 2 bases and J gave up 0 bases, with 5 bases separating them. The CDR3 extends over 15 amino acids. Germline CDR1 reads MDHEN; CDR2 reads SYDVKM. The CDR3 DNA follows: TGTGCCAGCAGTTTACCCCGCTCCTATAATTCACCCCTCCACTTT. Its protein is CASSLPRSYNSPLHF.

The gene calls are TRBV7-9 and TRBJ2-7; possibly TRBD2 for D (9 bases). This CDR3 region has 15 residues. V was clipped by 5 bases and J by 5 bases, with 19 bases between them. CDR1 SEHNR and CDR2 FQNEAQ come from the germline V gene (reference sequence). CDR3 in amino acids: CASSPNRGTSNEQYF. The CDR3 region has the DNA TGTGCCAGCAGCCCTAACAGGGGGACTAGCAACGAGCAGTACTTC.

The V call is TRBV28, the J call TRBJ2-7; 9 bases fit TRBD2. Germline CDR1 and CDR2: MDHEN and SYDVKM. Germline trimming cut 5 bases from V and 5 bases from J; bases unmatched to any gene: 7. The CDR3 runs 14 residues. The DNA of the CDR3 is TGTGCCAGCAGTCCGCCAGCGGGAGGTCACGAGCAGTACTTC. Translated: CASSPPAGGHEQYF.

To note about this clone: Germline and junction disagree at one end, which may indicate a read error. The chain carries TRBV28 and TRBJ2-1, with D possibly matching TRBD2 (6 bases). CDR3 size: 12 residues. Germline V lookup: CDR1 MDHEN, CDR2 SYDVKM. The CDR3 sequence: CASSLSQGLRVF. In DNA form, the CDR3 reads TGTGCCAGCAGTTTATCCCAGGGACTTCGGGTCTTC.

The chain uses TRBV9 and TRBJ2-7; possible D gene TRBD1, 5 bases. CDR1 and CDR2 (germline): SGDLS, YYNGEE. CDR3 length equals 15 residues. Trimming pared 1 base from V and 0 bases from J, leaving 11 bases between. The CDR3 loop reads CASSVFPGLSYEQYF. The CDR3 nucleotides read TGTGCCAGCAGCGTATTCCCAGGGCTCTCCTACGAGCAGTACTTC.

V usage is TRBV11-2 and J usage is TRBJ1-2; 8 bases agree with TRBD1. Trimming removed 5 bases from V and 8 bases from J; junction bases left unmatched: 10. The CDR3 totals 14 residues. Germline V CDR1 and CDR2: SGHAT, FQNNGV. The CDR3 here is CASSRPQGAGGYTF. The CDR3 DNA sequence: TGTGCCAGCAGCCGACCTCAGGGGGCGGGAGGCTACACCTTC.

The chain joins TRBV7-2 to TRBJ2-5; TRBD2 aligns across 8 bases. The CDR3 covers 17 residues. With 1 base clipped from V and 1 base from J, the junction kept 8 bases outside the gene matches. The germline gives CDR1 SGHTA, CDR2 FQGNSA. This chain's CDR3 is CASSLVATSATQETQYF. CDR3 nucleotides: TGTGCCAGCAGCTTAGTGGCGACTAGCGCCACCCAAGAGACCCAGTACTTC.

This clone was counted once. The chain employs TRBV20-1 and TRBJ2-3; D is unresolved. The germline V and J ends were trimmed by 3 bases and 0 bases, with 16 bases remaining between them. Germline CDR1 DFQATT, CDR2 SNEGSKA (reference sequence). The CDR3 extends over 16 amino acids. Written as DNA, the CDR3 is TGCAGTGCTAGTCTGGGTAGAGCGCCTAGCACAGATACGCAGTATTTT. Translating it yields CSASLGRAPSTDTQYF.

The chain combines TRBV5-4 with TRBJ2-1; no definite D call. CDR3 length: 14 residues. The germline V gene encodes CDR1 SGHNT and CDR2 YYREEE (reference sequence). Trimming took 4 bases from V and 1 from J, leaving 9 bases between them. CDR3 sequence reads: CASSHPGSYNEQFF. For the CDR3, the DNA is TGTGCCAGCAGCCACCCTGGGTCCTACAATGAGCAGTTCTTC. Looking up the rest from reference TRBV5-4 and TRBJ2-1 gives the full variable domain: ETGVTQSPTHLIKTRGQQVTLRCSSQSGHNTVSWYQQALGQGPQFIFQYYREEENGRGNFPPRFSGLQFPNYSSELNVNALELDDSALYLCASSHPGSYNEQFFGPGTRLTVL.

The gene calls are TRBV7-3 and TRBJ2-2; 8 bases fit TRBD2. V gave up 6 bases and J gave up 1 base; unmatched junction bases: 7. The CDR3 contains 16 residues. Germline V gene sequence: CDR1 SGHTA, CDR2 FQGTGA. CDR3 protein: CASSLAGRVNTGELFF. CDR3 DNA: TGTGCCAGCAGTTTAGCGGGACGGGTGAACACCGGGGAGCTGTTTTTT. The full variable domain, in which reference TRBV7-3 and TRBJ2-2 provide the parts outside the CDR3, is GAGVSQTPSNKVTEKGKYVELRCDPISGHTALYWYRQSLGQGPEFLIYFQGTGAADDSGLPNDRFFAVRPEGSVSTLKIQRTERGDSAVYLCASSLAGRVNTGELFFGEGSRLTVL.

CDR3 region: CASSYTGYAGELFF. DNA of the CDR3: TGTGCCAGCAGTTATACCGGGTATGCCGGGGAGCTGTTTTTT. The V and J genes are TRBV6-5 and TRBJ2-2; unclear D gene. Trimming took 3 bases from V and 6 from J, leaving 11 bases between them. CDR1 and CDR2 from the germline V gene are MNHEY and SVGAGI. CDR3 length: 14 residues.

This chain connects TRBV28 to TRBJ2-7, with TRBD2 matching 15 bases. The CDR3 contains 18 residues. V lost 6 bases, J lost 0 bases, and 9 bases stayed unmatched. CDR1 and CDR2 from the germline V gene are MDHEN and SYDVKM. The CDR3 coding sequence is TGTGCCAGCAGACCAAGGGGACTAGCGGGAGGTCGCTCCTACGAGCAGTACTTC. Its translation: CASRPRGLAGGRSYEQYF.

This chain connects TRBV7-8 to TRBJ2-2; weak D call: TRBD2 (6 bases). V was trimmed by 4 bases and J by 4 bases, leaving 16 bases between them. This CDR3 is built from 16 residues. CDR1 and CDR2 from the germline V gene are SGHVS and FQNEAQ. CDR3 region: CASSSRGGWPTGELFF. The DNA for the CDR3 is TGTGCCAGCAGCTCCCGTGGGGGGTGGCCCACCGGGGAGCTGTTTTTT.

This clone was observed once. V and J are TRBV3-1 (or the pseudogene TRBV3-2) and TRBJ2-1; a possible D gene is TRBD2 (6 bases). V shed 1 base and J shed 0 bases, with 13 bases lying between them. Germline CDR1 and CDR2: LGHDT and YNNKEL (reference sequence). This CDR3 has 17 amino acids. CDR3 loop: CASSQGAGRGSYNEQFF. Here the CDR3 DNA reads TGTGCCAGCAGCCAAGGGGCGGGACGGGGCTCCTACAATGAGCAGTTCTTC.

The V gene is TRBV28, the J gene TRBJ1-4; D remains ambiguous. The CDR3 covers 15 residues. Germline assignment: CDR1 MDHEN and CDR2 SYDVKM. The V end was cut by 3 bases, the J end by 8 bases, with 16 bases between. CDR3 in amino acids: CASSFGIKGDEKLFF. The CDR3 DNA is TGTGCCAGCAGTTTCGGCATCAAGGGCGACGAAAAACTGTTTTTT.

The rearrangement links TRBV2 to TRBJ1-2; possibly TRBD1 for D (5 bases). Looked up from germline, CDR1 is SNHLY and CDR2 is FYNNEI. The CDR3 loop spans 13 amino acids. Trimming stripped 7 bases from V and 1 base from J, with 10 bases between. For the CDR3, the DNA is TGTGCCAGCACCTTACAGGTTAACTATGGCTACACCTTC. This translates into CASTLQVNYGYTF.

This chain joins TRBV3-1 (or the pseudogene TRBV3-2) and TRBJ1-4; no clear D. CDR3 length: 15 residues. Trimming shortened V by 1 base and J by 3 bases, and 9 bases separated the two germline ends. The germline V gene encodes CDR1 LGHDT and CDR2 YNNKEL (reference sequence). The CDR3 coding sequence is TGTGCCAGCAGCCAAGGGGAACGGTCTAATGAAAAACTGTTTTTT. As protein: CASSQGERSNEKLFF.

V gene TRBV7-8 combines with J gene TRBJ1-1; maybe TRBD1 (6 bases). The V end lost 5 bases, the J end lost 3 bases, and 19 bases lay between the germline ends. The CDR3 is 16 amino acids. From germline, CDR1 is SGHVS and CDR2 FQNEAQ. The CDR3 loop reads CASSQPAGAGYTEAFF. For the CDR3, the DNA is TGTGCCAGCAGCCAACCCGCGGGGGCGGGTTACACTGAAGCTTTCTTT.

CDR3 DNA: TGTGCCAGCAGCCCCGGAGATAGGAGGGAAACGGCTTTCTTT. Translated, it gives CASSPGDRRETAFF. This rearrangement joins TRBV9 to TRBJ1-1; no definite D call. Trimming took 4 bases from V and 11 from J, leaving 21 bases between them. The CDR3 is made up of 14 amino acids. The germline gives CDR1 SGDLS, CDR2 YYNGEE.